This T cell receptor beta chain emerged from a study of cytomegalovirus exposure and HLA in healthy donors. This CDR3 contains 14 residues. V was trimmed by 0 bases and J by 7 bases, leaving 12 bases between them. Germline V CDR1 and CDR2: MNHNS, SASEGT. Amplification used 60 Vbeta primers and 13 Jbeta primers. The method was immunoSEQ multiplex PCR; TCRdb's version includes in-frame clones alone and lacks a portion of them. This sample has around 170,000 clones, with around 78% found just once. On this clone: Its antigen is unidentified.

Findings and limits, study-wide: In an earlier analysis, in some 500 donors, most V segments appeared productive either ~87% or ~30% of the time. In a later analysis, several top co-occurrence clusters appeared linked to parvovirus B19, influenza, CMV and Epstein-Barr virus. CMV serostatus was the only recorded immune exposure for donors. Later analysis associated a missense DCLRE1C variant with TCR beta V- and J-gene trimming.

The sequencing input was PBMCs. The receptor was isolated from a man aged 40-55 years in good health and CMV-seronegative. The chain uses TRBV6-1 and TRBJ1-2, with D tentatively TRBD1 (5 bases). CDR3: CASSEARTMLGYTF. In DNA, the CDR3 is TGTGCCAGCAGTGAAGCCAGGACAATGCTTGGCTACACCTTC.